This T cell receptor beta chain was identified in a study of blood T cell repertoires in COVID-19. About the study: PBMCs, B-cell-depleted T cells, or T cells were the source of the cDNA or gDNA that made up the material.

Looked up from germline, CDR1 is SGHAT and CDR2 is FQNNGV. The V end was cut by 2 bases, the J end by 0 bases, with 14 bases between. The CDR3 consists of 17 residues. Original handling: Nucleated cell counts were estimated from reference gene primer amplification. The repertoire was sequenced with immunoSEQ multiplex PCR; TCRdb's copy has only in-frame clones and lacks some. From that table come the V and J calls and clone size; the DNA was used to work out D and trimming. The table records 350,000 to 450,000 clones, approximately 89% of them present only once. Cohorts were based on clinical histories the participants reported.

The TCR comes from a woman in her 40s who had been exposed to COVID-19. The material sequenced was PBMCs or T cells enriched from blood (not recorded which). This rearrangement joins TRBV11-2 to TRBJ1-5; D unclear. The CDR3 region is CASSLNGVLYSNQPQHF. The CDR3 coding sequence is TGTGCCAGCAGCTTAAACGGGGTCCTCTATAGCAATCAGCCCCAGCATTTT.